This TCR beta chain was profiled in a study of T-cell memory formation after mild COVID-19 (dated by TCRdb to 2020 to 2022). Describing the broader study: TCR sequence clusters from the two donors were found to be largely donor specific. T-cell clones expanding and contracting after mild COVID-19 in two donors were tracked by longitudinal TCRalpha and TCRbeta repertoire sequencing. The cohort was made up of two young adult volunteers, one female and one male, who were previously healthy.

Ficoll-Paque density gradient centrifugation was used to isolate PBMCs. TCRdb names Illumina NovaSeq 6000 as the instrument used. TCRalpha and TCRbeta cDNA libraries were constructed by 5'RACE with constant-segment primers, with sample barcodes and unique molecular identifiers being introduced. RNA was extracted from every sample with Trizol reagent. The libraries were amplified in two PCR steps, and the second step added a second sample barcode and Illumina TruSeq adapters. Libraries were sequenced on an Illumina NovaSeq with 2 x 150 bp paired-end reads. The authors processed their data as follows. The reads were demultiplexed and collapsed into UMI-guided consensus sequences using migec v1.2.7. With mixcr v2.1.11, UMI consensuses were aligned to TRA and TRB V and J templates and assembled into clonotypes. A clonotype was counted as expanded or contracted only if both edgeR and NoisET called the change significant, with noise models trained on biological replicates. edgeR calls used a false discovery rate-adjusted p below 0.01 and a log2 fold-change threshold of 1. As an exploratory analysis of dynamics, max-normalized trajectories of the 1000 most abundant clonotypes were examined with PCA combined with hierarchical clustering. The CD4 or CD8 phenotype of responding clones was assigned using the separately sequenced CD4+ and CD8+ repertoires. Using fastp trimming at Q25 and MiXCR clonotype assembly, TCRdb reanalyzed the public sequencing data and kept in-frame beta chains. Every entry covers one CDR3 protein and lists the most common genes and DNA from its rows. TCRdb, rather than the study authors, made the V and J calls. This sample is represented by about 560,000 distinct CDR3 sequences; 20% to 25% of them were singletons. Around 7.7% of the sample belongs to the ten largest clones.

This clonotype was counted a few times. The target of this receptor is not known. Base qualities are not at hand, and no much larger clone is one base apart. CDR1 MNHEY and CDR2 SVGAGI are derived from the germline V gene. Trimming removed 4 bases from V and 3 bases from J; the gene matches leave 3 bases unexplained. Inclusive of the bounding cysteine and phenylalanine, the CDR3 is 15 residues long. Left in the record is the CDR3 DNA by itself, 45 bases read in frame from the first base. Findings and caveats that apply to the study as a whole: Some responding clones were detected in pre-infection memory, suggesting pre-existing cross-reactive memory T cells joined the SARS-CoV-2 response. Balanced CD4/CD8 phenotypes were observed for clones contracting from day 15 to 85, whereas a bias towards CD4+ was observed for a second wave of clones expanding from day 15 to 37. The study included only a couple of mild cases, and larger cohorts that include severe cases with pre-infection samples were judged to be necessary. Contracting CD4+ clones appeared mostly in the CM and EM memory subsets, whereas CD8+ clones were enriched in EMRA. Whether the second-wave clones peaking on day 37 were SARS-CoV-2 specific was not confirmed.

The specimen sequenced was PBMCs or a T cell subset sorted from them (not recorded which). This TCR was sampled from an adult woman who had mild COVID-19 (a few samples of this study predate the infection). The sample titles of this study are shuffled in the database, so cell type and time point are left out; the donor was told from shared clones. Here the chain combines TRBV6-5 and TRBJ1-6, and 7 junctional nucleotides match TRBD1. This receptor carries the CDR3 CASSSTGVYNSPLHF. In nucleotide form, the sequence is TGTGCCAGCAGTTCAACAGGGGTCTATAATTCACCCCTCCACTTT.